The sequence of this T cell receptor (beta chain) was determined in a study of blood T cell repertoires in COVID-19. Study details: Spain, Italy and the United States supplied samples that represented acute and convalescent COVID-19. Sample material is recorded as cDNA or gDNA derived from T cells, B-cell-depleted T cells, or PBMCs.

There are 16 residues in the CDR3. The germline V and J ends were trimmed by 7 bases and 4 bases, with 21 bases remaining between them. CDR1 MNHNY and CDR2 SVGAGI come from the germline V gene (reference sequence). As originally analysed: It was from reference gene primer amplification that nucleated cell counts were estimated. Assay used: immunoSEQ multiplex PCR; TCRdb lists only in-frame clones, some missing. V, J and clone size derive from that table, while D and trimming were established from the DNA sequence. This table has fewer than 200,000 clones, 65% to 85% appearing once. The sequenced material came from peripheral blood. This clonotype originated in a woman older than 75 with acute or convalescent COVID-19. J is TRBJ2-3 and V is TRBV6-6; TRBD2 might be the D (6 bases). This chain's CDR3 is CASIRPTGGSADTQYF. CDR3 DNA: TGTGCCAGCATTCGACCCACCGGGGGTTCTGCAGATACGCAGTATTTT.